These 20 T cell receptor beta chains were sequenced from one sample in a study of T cell responses to AZD1222 COVID-19 vaccine. Assay used: immunoSEQ multiplex PCR; TCRdb lists only in-frame clones, some missing. The sample has approximately 210,000 clones; roughly 94% are singletons. The sample was peripheral blood, taken 28 days after the second dose of the MenACWY control vaccine. Receptors were obtained from an adult who received the MenACWY meningococcal vaccine as a control.

The J gene is TRBJ1-2, the V gene TRBV4-1; D is unresolved. The CDR3 totals 17 residues. Germline V lookup: CDR1 MGHRA, CDR2 YSYEKL. The ends were cut back, 0 bases at V and 4 bases at J, with 18 bases in the middle. The CDR3 coding sequence is TGCGCCAGCAGCCAAGAAGTGATGAAGGGCGGTACCTATGGCTACACCTTC. Its translation is CASSQEVMKGGTYGYTF.

This clone has only a few counts. J is TRBJ1-5 and V is TRBV4-2; 10 nucleotides line up with TRBD1. The CDR3 has 15 residues. Germline CDR1 LGHNA, CDR2 YNFKEQ. Unmatched junction bases numbered 3, after V lost 4 bases and J lost 3 bases. For the CDR3, the DNA is TGTGCCAGCAGCCGCGGACAGGGGGACAATCAGCCCCAGCATTTT. It codes for CASSRGQGDNQPQHF.

This chain connects TRBV9 to TRBJ2-1, with D perhaps matching TRBD2 (5 bases). The V end was cut by 0 bases, the J end by 2 bases, with 6 bases between. Germline values: CDR1 SGDLS, CDR2 YYNGEE. This CDR3 region has 14 residues. The CDR3 sequence: CASSVVSAYNEQFF. The CDR3, as DNA: TGTGCCAGCAGCGTAGTTAGCGCCTACAATGAGCAGTTCTTC.

This sequence joins TRBV7-8 and TRBJ2-7, with TRBD2 matching 8 bases. Germline trimming cut 5 bases from V and 2 bases from J; bases unmatched to any gene: 17. The CDR3 spans 18 residues. The V gene's germline CDR1 is SGHVS and CDR2 FQNEAQ. The CDR3 DNA reads TGTGCCAGCAGCCCCGTAGCGGGGACAACCAATTCTGCCTACGAGCAGTACTTC. Translating gives CASSPVAGTTNSAYEQYF.

The rearrangement joins TRBV15 to TRBJ1-2; 7 bases line up with TRBD1. The CDR3 spans 14 residues. V was pared by 0 bases and J by 4 bases, with 2 bases of the junction left unmatched. Germline assignment: CDR1 LNHNV and CDR2 YYDKDF (reference sequence). CDR3 protein: CATSRDDRVYGYTF. The CDR3 DNA reads as TGTGCCACCAGCAGAGATGACAGGGTCTATGGCTACACCTTC.

The chain links TRBV6-5 to TRBJ1-6; D is ambiguous. The V end lost 4 bases, the J end lost 6 bases, and 7 bases lay between the germline ends. The CDR3 is 13 amino acids. Per germline, CDR1 MNHEY and CDR2 SVGAGI. This CDR3 is CASSLDLNSPLHF. The DNA for the CDR3 is TGTGCCAGCAGTTTGGACCTTAATTCACCCCTCCACTTT.

This clone was seen once. V is TRBV28 and J is TRBJ2-1; D perhaps matches TRBD2 (5 bases). Germline CDR1 MDHEN, CDR2 SYDVKM. V was shortened by 4 bases and J by 4 bases, with 11 bases between the two germline ends. This CDR3 is 14 amino acids long. The CDR3 sequence: CASSYAGTYNEQFF. The DNA of the CDR3 is TGTGCCAGCAGTTACGCGGGTACGTACAATGAGCAGTTCTTC.

The rearrangement uses TRBV6-1 and TRBJ2-7; D is undetermined. V was cut by 3 bases and J by 1 base, with 10 bases left in between. This CDR3 comprises 14 residues. Germline CDR1 MNHNS, CDR2 SASEGT. In DNA form, the CDR3 reads TGTGCCAGCAGTGAGCCAGCCCATTCCTACGAGCAGTACTTC. Protein sequence: CASSEPAHSYEQYF.

CDR3 DNA sequence: TGTGCCACCAGTGATTTTGGTACGGCGGGGGCCCAAGAGACCCAGTACTTC. This sequence encodes CATSDFGTAGAQETQYF. This chain joins TRBV24-1 and TRBJ2-5, with D possibly matching TRBD2 (7 bases). CDR3 size: 17 residues. CDR1 KGHDR and CDR2 SFDVKD come from the germline V gene. The ends were cut back, 1 base at V and 1 base at J, with 15 bases in the middle.

V gene TRBV4-3 combines with J gene TRBJ2-1; TRBD1 or TRBD2 may be the D gene (6 bases each). Between the trimmed V and J ends, which lost 1 base and 6 bases, there was a span of 10 bases. Per germline, CDR1 LGHNA and CDR2 YSLEER. CDR3 size: 14 residues. The CDR3 loop is CASSQGGAGNEQFF. The CDR3 nucleotides are TGCGCCAGCAGCCAAGGGGGGGCGGGCAATGAGCAGTTCTTC.

This clone occurred once. CDR3 sequence (DNA): TGCGCCAGCAGCTTGGAGGGGCTGGGTGGCTACACCTTC. Its translation: CASSLEGLGGYTF. The V gene is TRBV5-1, the J gene TRBJ1-2; tentatively, D is TRBD1 (5 bases). This CDR3 comprises 13 residues. The germline V gene encodes CDR1 SGHRS and CDR2 YFSETQ. V lost 0 bases and J 7 bases, leaving 10 bases between the germline ends.

V is TRBV6-5 and J is TRBJ1-3; 8 bases match TRBD1. Unmatched junction bases numbered 6, after V lost 5 bases and J lost 3 bases. The CDR3 sequence is 15 residues long. Germline CDR1 reads MNHEY; CDR2 reads SVGAGI. The CDR3 protein is CASSPQGAVGNTIYF. CDR3 coding DNA: TGTGCCAGCAGTCCGCAGGGGGCTGTTGGAAACACCATATATTTT.

The chain uses TRBV7-3 and TRBJ2-7; perhaps TRBD2 as D (7 bases). This CDR3 has 14 residues. CDR1 and CDR2 (germline): SGHTA, FQGTGA. With 4 bases removed from V and 3 bases from J, the gap between germline ends came to 13 bases. This chain's CDR3 is CASSSQGGVYEQYF. As DNA, the CDR3 is TGTGCCAGCAGCTCACAGGGAGGGGTCTACGAGCAGTACTTC.

The CDR3, as DNA: TGTGCCATCAGTGAGGGGTTGGCATCACCCCTCCACTTT. Translating gives CAISEGLASPLHF. The gene calls are TRBV10-3 and TRBJ1-6; D ambiguous. Germline CDR1 ENHRY, CDR2 SYGVKD. V dropped 2 bases and J dropped 10 bases, with 9 bases sitting between them. The CDR3 has 13 residues.

The chain is built from TRBV6-2 or TRBV6-3 and TRBJ2-2; the D gene is possibly TRBD2 (6 bases). This CDR3 region has 13 residues. Germline assignment: CDR1 MNHEY and CDR2 SVGEGT. The ends were cut back, 5 bases at V and 4 bases at J, with 8 bases in the middle. The CDR3: CASSMGGTGELFF. The DNA for the CDR3 is TGTGCCAGCAGTATGGGGGGCACCGGGGAGCTGTTTTTT.

The genes are TRBV11-1 and TRBJ2-1; 11 bases map to TRBD1. Germline CDR1 reads SGHAT; CDR2 reads FQDESV (reference sequence). V lost 5 bases to trimming and J lost 7 bases; unmatched junction nucleotides: 10. This CDR3 spans 16 amino acids. The CDR3 spells CASSEPGQGAGNEQFF. The CDR3 DNA is TGTGCCAGCAGCGAACCTGGACAGGGGGCAGGTAATGAGCAGTTCTTC.

V is TRBV30 and J is TRBJ1-1; no reliable D call. Trimming took off 1 base at V and 9 bases at J, with 6 bases between the two ends. This CDR3 contains 10 residues. Germline assignment: CDR1 GTSNPN and CDR2 SVGIG (reference sequence). The CDR3 bases are TGTGCCTGGAGTGACAGAAAAGCTTTCTTT. It translates to CAWSDRKAFF.

The V and J genes are TRBV7-2 and TRBJ2-2; 8 positions agree with TRBD2. Trimming cost V 0 bases and J 3 bases; bases outside gene matches: 6. CDR1 and CDR2 (germline): SGHTA, FQGNSA. CDR3 length equals 17 residues. CDR3 amino acids: CASSLASAGGYTGELFF. Here the CDR3 DNA reads TGTGCCAGCAGCTTAGCGTCGGCGGGAGGATACACCGGGGAGCTGTTTTTT. The whole variable domain, filled in from reference TRBV7-2 and TRBJ2-2, reads GAGVSQSPSNKVTEKGKDVELRCDPISGHTALYWYRQSLGQGLEFLIYFQGNSAPDKSGLPSDRFSAERTGGSVSTLTIQRTQQEDSAVYLCASSLASAGGYTGELFFGEGSRLTVL.

This chain links TRBV28 with TRBJ1-1; D call uncertain. V was cut by 5 bases and J by 0 bases, with 13 bases left in between. CDR1 is MDHEN, CDR2 SYDVKM, per germline. This CDR3 comprises 15 residues. The CDR3 coding sequence is TGTGCCAGCAGTCTCATGAGGGTCCTGAACACTGAAGCTTTCTTT. It codes for CASSLMRVLNTEAFF. The full variable domain, completed using reference TRBV28 and TRBJ1-1, is DVKVTQSSRYLVKRTGEKVFLECVQDMDHENMFWYRQDPGLGLRLIYFSYDVKMKEKGDIPEGYSVSREKKERFSLILESASTNQTSMYLCASSLMRVLNTEAFFGQGTRLTVV.

The chain joins TRBV5-6 to TRBJ1-1; D is unclear. Germline CDR1 reads SGHDT; CDR2 reads YYEEEE. Deletions cut 4 bases from V and 1 base from J, with 11 bases between. The CDR3 covers 14 residues. For the CDR3, the DNA is TGTGCCAGCAGCGGAACTCCTAGGAACACTGAAGCTTTCTTT. It codes for CASSGTPRNTEAFF. The full variable domain, its missing parts supplied by reference TRBV5-6 and TRBJ1-1, is DAGVTQSPTHLIKTRGQQVTLRCSPKSGHDTVSWYQQALGQGPQFIFQYYEEEERQRGNFPDRFSGHQFPNYSSELNVNALLLGDSALYLCASSGTPRNTEAFFGQGTRLTVV.